One sample yielded the 17 T cell receptor beta chains listed below, sequenced in a study of CD8+ T cells in alopecia areata. Reverse transcription of extracted RNA yielded cDNA, which provided the sequencing template. Clones were read by immunoSEQ multiplex PCR, and TCRdb kept only the in-frame ones, dropping some. The top ten hold about 5.3% of the sample, which has around 210,000 clones, just over 55% seen once. Material for sequencing was CD8+ T cells sorted from blood. All receptors come from a human donor in good health.

The chain carries TRBV9 and TRBJ2-1; D gene uncertain. The germline V gene has CDR1 SGDLS and CDR2 YYNGEE. Between the trimmed V and J ends, which lost 2 bases and 0 bases, there was a span of 12 bases. This CDR3 comprises 16 residues. CDR3 nucleotide sequence: TGTGCCAGCAGCGTGGACCGGCAGGCCTCCTACAATGAGCAGTTCTTC. Protein product: CASSVDRQASYNEQFF.

The J gene is TRBJ2-1, the V gene TRBV13; D is unresolved. Germline CDR1 is PRHDT and CDR2 is FYEKMQ (reference sequence). This CDR3 is 14 amino acids long. Trimming removed 6 bases at V and 3 bases at J, with 12 bases between. The CDR3 DNA reads as TGTGCCAGCAGTACCAGGACCAACTACAATGAGCAGTTCTTC. Translation gives CASSTRTNYNEQFF.

The genes are TRBV5-1 and TRBJ2-1; 10 nucleotides agree with TRBD2. CDR1 and CDR2 from the germline V gene are SGHRS and YFSETQ. CDR3 size: 15 residues. After removal of 1 base from V and 7 bases from J, the junction contained 5 bases not matched to a gene. Written as DNA, the CDR3 is TGCGCCAGCAGCTTGACCGGGACTAGCGCGAATGAGCAGTTCTTC. Encoded protein: CASSLTGTSANEQFF.

The chain joins TRBV13 to TRBJ1-1; 10 bases are a match to TRBD1. V was pared by 4 bases and J by 5 bases, with 10 bases of the junction left unmatched. Germline CDR1 PRHDT, CDR2 FYEKMQ (reference sequence). The CDR3 runs to 16 residues. The CDR3 loop reads CASSSTPGQGRTEAFF. CDR3 in DNA: TGTGCCAGCAGCTCAACCCCGGGACAGGGGAGGACTGAAGCTTTCTTT.

This clone was found a few times. The CDR3 loop reads CASSETGLAGQTQYF. The DNA for the CDR3 is TGTGCCAGCAGTGAGACGGGACTAGCGGGGCAGACCCAGTACTTC. The V gene is TRBV25-1, the J gene TRBJ2-5, with 13 bases fitting TRBD2. Germline V gene data show CDR1 as MGHDK and CDR2 as SYGVNS. CDR3 length: 15 amino acids. Trimming took 3 bases from V and 6 from J; bases not matched to a gene: 4.

This sequence joins TRBV4-1 and TRBJ2-7, with D possibly matching TRBD1 (5 bases). Germline V gene lookup returns CDR1 MGHRA and CDR2 YSYEKL. The CDR3 consists of 14 residues. V dropped 3 bases and J dropped 2 bases, with 11 bases sitting between them. The CDR3 region is CASSHQDTTYEQYF. The CDR3 DNA reads TGCGCCAGCAGCCACCAGGACACGACCTACGAGCAGTACTTC.

The chain recombines TRBV10-3 with TRBJ2-5; unclear D gene. The CDR3 length is 15 residues. From germline, CDR1 is ENHRY and CDR2 SYGVKD. The V and J ends lost 5 bases and 3 bases respectively, with 16 bases between them. The CDR3 DNA is TGTGCCATCAGTAGCCCGAGCCGCGGTGAAGAGACCCAGTACTTC. This encodes CAISSPSRGEETQYF.

The chain couples TRBV27 to TRBJ1-5; D remains ambiguous. Deletions cut 2 bases from V and 0 bases from J, with 8 bases between. CDR1 MNHEY and CDR2 SMNVEV come from the germline V gene (reference sequence). The CDR3 covers 15 residues. DNA for the CDR3: TGTGCCAGCAGTTTAACAGTCCATAGCAATCAGCCCCAGCATTTT. Protein sequence: CASSLTVHSNQPQHF.

The chain has TRBV13 and TRBJ1-1, with 7 nucleotides matching TRBD1. The trim removed 2 bases at V and 10 bases at J, leaving 7 bases unmatched. CDR1 and CDR2 (germline): PRHDT, FYEKMQ (reference sequence). This CDR3 contains 13 residues. The CDR3 DNA reads TGTGCCAGCAGCTTATCAGGGGGTGGCGGAGCTTTCTTT. Amino acid sequence: CASSLSGGGGAFF.

The chain employs TRBV5-1 and TRBJ2-2; D perhaps matches TRBD2 (5 bases). V dropped 0 bases and J dropped 4 bases, with 10 bases sitting between them. This CDR3 is built from 15 residues. Germline assignment: CDR1 SGHRS and CDR2 YFSETQ. The CDR3 here is CASSLGPAGTGELFF. CDR3 nucleotides: TGCGCCAGCAGCTTGGGCCCGGCGGGCACCGGGGAGCTGTTTTTT.

The V and J genes are TRBV7-9 and TRBJ2-7; D not resolved. CDR1 and CDR2 (germline): SEHNR, FQNEAQ (reference sequence). CDR3 length equals 15 residues. Trimming shortened V by 4 bases and J by 2 bases, and 15 bases separated the two germline ends. CDR3 nucleotides: TGTGCCAGCAGCTCTTTGGCCCTAATCCCCTACGAGCAGTACTTC. Translating gives CASSSLALIPYEQYF.

V is TRBV25-1 and J is TRBJ2-5; 12 bases map to TRBD2. Matching the DNA end better, TRBJ2-7 makes the J call doubtful. Germline CDR1 MGHDK, CDR2 SYGVNS. The CDR3 is 13 residues long. CDR3 amino acids: CASKLAGGNEQYF. The CDR3 DNA follows: TGTGCCAGCAAACTAGCGGGGGGCAACGAGCAGTACTTC.

A few counts support this clone. The rearrangement links TRBV6-6 to TRBJ2-3; the match to TRBD2 covers 8 bases. The J segment lost 8 bases and the V segment lost 0 bases, leaving 7 bases of the junction unmatched. CDR3 length equals 15 residues. The germline V gene has CDR1 MNHNY and CDR2 SVGAGI (reference sequence). CDR3 sequence: CASSYSGGGYSTQYF. The CDR3 DNA sequence: TGTGCCAGCAGTTACTCTGGCGGGGGGTACTCTACGCAGTATTTT.

The chain uses TRBV29-1 and TRBJ1-2; 8 positions match TRBD1. The CDR3 totals 14 residues. With 6 bases clipped from V and 2 bases from J, the junction kept 8 bases outside the gene matches. CDR1 is SQVTM, CDR2 ANQGSEA, per germline. CDR3: CSVGPTGGNYGYTF. The CDR3 coding sequence is TGCAGCGTGGGACCCACAGGGGGGAACTATGGCTACACCTTC.

The chain combines TRBV29-1 with TRBJ1-2; D gene unclear. CDR1 and CDR2 (germline): SQVTM, ANQGSEA. V lost 6 bases, J lost 3 bases, and 11 bases lay in between. This CDR3 is 12 amino acids long. This CDR3 is CSVGEVYYGYTF. CDR3 DNA: TGCAGCGTCGGGGAAGTCTACTATGGCTACACCTTC.

This clone has only a few counts. The CDR3 coding sequence is TGTGCCAGCAGCTTGACTAGCGGGGTCTACAATGAGCAGTTCTTC. It translates to CASSLTSGVYNEQFF. The chain has TRBV5-5 and TRBJ2-1; 10 positions match TRBD2. This CDR3 contains 15 residues. Trimming took 1 base from V and 3 from J; bases not matched to a gene: 1. Germline V lookup: CDR1 SGHKS, CDR2 YYEKEE (reference sequence). The whole variable domain, remainder taken from reference TRBV5-5 and TRBJ2-1, is DAGVTQSPTHLIKTRGQQVTLRCSPISGHKSVSWYQQVLGQGPQFIFQYYEKEERGRGNFPDRFSARQFPNYSSELNVNALLLGDSALYLCASSLTSGVYNEQFFGPGTRLTVL.

The chain recombines TRBV13 with TRBJ1-2; a possible D gene is TRBD1 (5 bases). Deletions cut 0 bases from V and 6 bases from J, with 8 bases between. Germline V lookup: CDR1 PRHDT, CDR2 FYEKMQ (reference sequence). CDR3 length equals 13 residues. The CDR3: CASSLGGGDGYTF. CDR3 coding DNA: TGTGCCAGCAGCTTAGGTGGGGGGGATGGCTACACCTTC.